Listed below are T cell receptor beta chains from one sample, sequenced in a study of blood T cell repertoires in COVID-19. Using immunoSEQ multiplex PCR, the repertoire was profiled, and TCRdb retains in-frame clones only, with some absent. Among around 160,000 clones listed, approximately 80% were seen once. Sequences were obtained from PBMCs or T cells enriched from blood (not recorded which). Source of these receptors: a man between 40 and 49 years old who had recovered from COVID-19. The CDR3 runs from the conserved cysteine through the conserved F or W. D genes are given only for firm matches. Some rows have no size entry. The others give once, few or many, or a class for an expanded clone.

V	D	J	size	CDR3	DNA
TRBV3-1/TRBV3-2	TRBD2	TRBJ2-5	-	CASSSSPGTSGYETQYF	TGTGCCAGCAGTTCCTCTCCCGGGACTAGCGGGTACGAGACCCAGTACTTC
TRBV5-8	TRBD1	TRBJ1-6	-	CASSWDRGRLALHF	TGTGCCAGCAGCTGGGACAGGGGAAGGTTGGCCCTCCACTTT
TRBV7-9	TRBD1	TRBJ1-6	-	CASRSGTGGNSPLHF	TGTGCCAGCAGGAGCGGGACAGGAGGAAATTCACCCCTCCACTTT
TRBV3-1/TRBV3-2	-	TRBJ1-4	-	CASSQEWGGEKLFF	TGTGCCAGCAGCCAAGAATGGGGGGGTGAAAAACTGTTTTTT
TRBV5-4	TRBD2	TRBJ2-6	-	CASSLHPGGGFGANVLTF	TGTGCCAGCAGCTTGCATCCAGGCGGGGGGTTTGGGGCCAACGTCCTGACTTTC
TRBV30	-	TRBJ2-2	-	CAWSYGGVGGELFF	TGTGCCTGGAGTTATGGCGGGGTTGGCGGGGAGCTGTTTTTT
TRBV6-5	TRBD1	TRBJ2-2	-	CASSYQGAKNTGELFF	TGTGCCAGCAGTTATCAGGGGGCGAAGAACACCGGGGAGCTGTTTTTT
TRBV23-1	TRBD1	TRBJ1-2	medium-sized	CASSQRTGCGYGYTF	TGCGCCAGCAGTCAAAGGACAGGGTGCGGCTATGGCTACACCTTC
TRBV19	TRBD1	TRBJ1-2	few	CASNRQGLRRPSQGYTF	TGTGCCAGTAATCGACAGGGGCTGAGACGGCCATCTCAGGGCTACACCTTC
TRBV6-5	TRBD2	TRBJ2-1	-	CASSYSGAGGYNEQFF	TGTGCCAGCAGTTACTCGGGCGCGGGGGGCTACAATGAGCAGTTCTTC
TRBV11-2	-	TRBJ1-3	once	CASSRSLTFNRASGNTIYF	TGTGCCAGCAGCCGATCCCTAACCTTCAACAGAGCCTCTGGAAACACCATATATTTT
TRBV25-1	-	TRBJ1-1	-	CASSEGGTTEAFF	TGTGCCAGCAGTGAGGGGGGGACGACTGAAGCTTTCTTT
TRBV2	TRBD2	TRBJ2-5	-	CASSPRGGQETQYF	TGTGCCAGCAGTCCCCGCGGGGGTCAAGAGACCCAGTACTTC
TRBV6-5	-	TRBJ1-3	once	CASRRRGAGNTIYF	TGTGCCAGCAGACGTCGGGGGGCTGGAAACACCATATATTTT
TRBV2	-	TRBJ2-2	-	CASSRGNTGELFF	TGTGCCAGCTCGCGCGGGAACACCGGGGAGCTGTTTTTT
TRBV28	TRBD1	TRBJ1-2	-	CASNSPGQGPHGYTF	TGTGCCAGCAACTCCCCGGGACAGGGCCCCCATGGCTACACCTTC
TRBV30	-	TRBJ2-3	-	CAWSLSDTQYF	TGTGCCTGGAGCCTCTCAGATACGCAGTATTTT
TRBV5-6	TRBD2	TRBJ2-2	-	CASSSGLAGSNTGELFF	TGTGCCAGCAGCTCAGGGTTAGCGGGGTCGAACACCGGGGAGCTGTTTTTT
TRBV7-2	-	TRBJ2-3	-	CASSLAGALLNTDTQYF	TGTGCCAGCAGCTTAGCGGGGGCACTCCTAAACACAGATACGCAGTATTTT
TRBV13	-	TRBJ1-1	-	CASSLTVSRGTEAFF	TGTGCCAGCAGCTTAACAGTTTCGCGTGGCACTGAAGCTTTCTTT
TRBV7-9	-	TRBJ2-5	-	CASSWGGSETQYF	TGTGCCAGCAGCTGGGGAGGTTCGGAGACCCAGTACTTC
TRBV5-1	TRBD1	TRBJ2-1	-	CASSFGTDYNEQFF	TGCGCCAGCAGCTTCGGGACAGACTACAATGAGCAGTTCTTC
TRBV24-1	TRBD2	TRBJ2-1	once	CATSDLLSGVNNEQFF	TGTGCCACCAGTGATTTACTAAGCGGGGTCAACAATGAGCAGTTCTTC
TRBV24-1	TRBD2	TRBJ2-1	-	CATSDSSGGAMDEQFF	TGTGCCACCAGTGACTCTAGCGGGGGGGCCATGGATGAGCAGTTCTTC
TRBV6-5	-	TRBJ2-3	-	CASSYRGWGEEDTQYF	TGTGCCAGCAGTTACCGGGGCTGGGGGGAGGAAGATACGCAGTATTTT
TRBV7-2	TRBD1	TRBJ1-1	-	CASRPAGTVNTEAFF	TGTGCCAGCAGGCCAGCCGGGACAGTGAACACTGAAGCTTTCTTT
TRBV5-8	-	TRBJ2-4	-	CASTATGGGKNIQYF	TGTGCCAGCACCGCAACGGGGGGCGGAAAAAACATTCAGTACTTC
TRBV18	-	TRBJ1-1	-	CASSQDRNTEAFF	TGTGCCAGCTCACAGGACAGAAACACTGAAGCTTTCTTT
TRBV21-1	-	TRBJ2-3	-	CASSRSCGGAVDTQYF	TGTGCCAGCAGTAGGTCTTGCGGGGGGGCTGTAGATACGCAGTATTTT
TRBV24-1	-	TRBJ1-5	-	CATTGGGNQPQHF	TGTGCCACCACCGGGGGGGGCAATCAGCCCCAGCATTTT
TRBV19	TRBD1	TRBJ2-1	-	CASRLTGVSVDEQFF	TGTGCCAGTAGGTTGACAGGGGTTTCCGTAGATGAGCAGTTCTTC
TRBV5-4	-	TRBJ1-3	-	CASSSTYGTPTGNTIYF	TGTGCCAGCAGCTCCACTTACGGGACTCCTACTGGAAACACCATATATTTT
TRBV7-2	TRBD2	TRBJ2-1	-	CASSLTSGGYEQFF	TGTGCCAGCAGCTTAACTAGCGGGGGCTATGAGCAGTTCTTC
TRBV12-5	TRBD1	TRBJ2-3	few	CASGLDRGIADTQYF	TGTGCTAGTGGTTTGGACAGGGGGATCGCAGATACGCAGTATTTT
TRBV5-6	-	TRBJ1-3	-	CASSLYYNSGNTIYF	TGTGCCAGCAGCTTGTACTACAACTCTGGAAACACCATATATTTT
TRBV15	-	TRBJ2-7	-	CATSRDLGTGPGYEQYF	TGTGCCACCAGCAGAGATCTGGGAACAGGCCCCGGCTACGAGCAGTACTTC
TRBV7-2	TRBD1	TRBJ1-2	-	CASSLEGTGIYGYTF	TGTGCCAGCAGCTTAGAGGGGACAGGGATCTATGGCTACACCTTC
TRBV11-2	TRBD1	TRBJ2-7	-	CASSLALGTVPYEQYF	TGTGCCAGCAGCTTAGCCCTCGGGACAGTGCCATACGAGCAGTACTTC
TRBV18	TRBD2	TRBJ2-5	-	CASSPPGLAGPQETQYF	TGTGCCAGCTCACCACCCGGCCTAGCGGGACCCCAAGAGACCCAGTACTTC
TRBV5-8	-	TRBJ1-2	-	CASSWSRDSPRYTF	TGTGCCAGCAGCTGGAGCCGGGACTCGCCGCGCTACACCTTC
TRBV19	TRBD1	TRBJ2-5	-	CASSTSQGGLETQYF	TGTGCCAGTAGTACTTCACAGGGGGGATTGGAGACCCAGTACTTC
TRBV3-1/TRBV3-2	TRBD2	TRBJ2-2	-	CASSRGLAGGLNTGELFF	TGTGCCAGCAGCCGCGGACTAGCGGGGGGCCTCAACACCGGGGAGCTGTTTTTT
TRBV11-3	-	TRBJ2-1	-	CASSPSSYSYNEQFF	TGTGCCAGCAGCCCCTCCAGTTACTCCTACAATGAGCAGTTCTTC
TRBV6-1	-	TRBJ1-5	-	CASSELPNQPQHF	TGTGCCAGCAGTGAACTCCCCAATCAGCCCCAGCATTTT
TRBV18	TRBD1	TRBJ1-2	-	CASSPRGQDGNYGYTF	TGTGCCAGCTCCCCACGGGGACAGGATGGGAACTATGGCTACACCTTC
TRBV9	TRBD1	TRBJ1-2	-	CASSVGQGVAYGYTF	TGTGCCAGCAGCGTAGGTCAGGGGGTGGCCTATGGCTACACCTTC
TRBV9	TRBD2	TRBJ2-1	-	CASSTGLAAYNEQFF	TGTGCCAGCAGCACTGGACTAGCGGCCTACAATGAGCAGTTCTTC
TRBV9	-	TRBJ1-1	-	CASSDEDSTEAFF	TGTGCCAGCAGCGACGAAGACAGCACTGAAGCTTTCTTT
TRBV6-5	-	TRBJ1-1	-	CASTRNTEAFF	TGTGCCAGCACCAGGAACACTGAAGCTTTCTTT
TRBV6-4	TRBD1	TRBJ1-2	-	CASSDGTTGDGYTF	TGTGCCAGCAGTGACGGGACGACAGGGGATGGCTACACCTTC
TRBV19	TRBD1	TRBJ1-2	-	CASSSQGTAGYTF	TGTGCCAGTAGTTCGCAAGGGACAGCTGGCTACACCTTC
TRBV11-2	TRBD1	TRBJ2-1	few	CASSITGGYNEQFF	TGTGCCAGCAGTATTACAGGGGGCTACAATGAGCAGTTCTTC
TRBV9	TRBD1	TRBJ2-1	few	CASSVGTGGLNEQFF	TGTGCCAGCAGCGTAGGAACAGGGGGCCTCAATGAGCAGTTCTTC
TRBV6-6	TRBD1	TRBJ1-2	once	CASRMGTEGLYGYTF	TGTGCCAGTAGAATGGGGACAGAGGGACTCTATGGCTACACCTTC
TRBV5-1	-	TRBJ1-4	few	CASSPGGGSFLANEKLFF	TGCGCCAGCAGTCCCGGGGGGGGTTCTTTTCTAGCTAATGAAAAACTGTTTTTT
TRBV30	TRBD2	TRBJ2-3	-	CAWSGLAGASTDTQYF	TGTGCCTGGAGTGGCCTAGCGGGGGCCAGCACAGATACGCAGTATTTT
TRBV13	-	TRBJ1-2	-	CASSWGGYGYTF	TGTGCCAGCAGTTGGGGGGGCTATGGCTACACCTTC
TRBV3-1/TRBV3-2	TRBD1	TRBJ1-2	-	CASSHGQGWRNYGYTF	TGTGCCAGCAGCCACGGACAGGGTTGGCGAAACTATGGCTACACCTTC